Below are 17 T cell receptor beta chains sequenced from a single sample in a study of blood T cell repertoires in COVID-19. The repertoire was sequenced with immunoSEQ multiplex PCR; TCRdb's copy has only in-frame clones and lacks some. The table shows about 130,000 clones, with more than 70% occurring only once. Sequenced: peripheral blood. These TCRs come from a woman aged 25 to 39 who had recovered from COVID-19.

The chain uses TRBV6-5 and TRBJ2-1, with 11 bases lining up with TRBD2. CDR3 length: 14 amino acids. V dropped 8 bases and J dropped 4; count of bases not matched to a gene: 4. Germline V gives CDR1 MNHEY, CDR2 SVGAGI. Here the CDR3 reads CASVGTSGYNEQFF. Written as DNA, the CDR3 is TGTGCCAGCGTAGGGACTAGCGGATACAATGAGCAGTTCTTC.

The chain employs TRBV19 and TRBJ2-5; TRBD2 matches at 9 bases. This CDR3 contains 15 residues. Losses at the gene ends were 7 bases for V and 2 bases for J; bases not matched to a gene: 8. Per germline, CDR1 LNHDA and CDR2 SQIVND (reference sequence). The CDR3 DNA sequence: TGTGCCAGTATAGGTATAGCGGGAGCTCAAGAGACCCAGTACTTC. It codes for CASIGIAGAQETQYF.

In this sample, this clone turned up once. CDR3: CASREDRTTSEQYF. In nucleotides, the CDR3 is TGTGCCAGCAGGGAGGACAGGACAACCTCCGAGCAGTACTTC. V usage is TRBV2 and J usage is TRBJ2-7; 7 bases fit TRBD1. Germline CDR1 is SNHLY and CDR2 is FYNNEI. This CDR3 comprises 14 residues. J was trimmed by 6 bases and V by 6 bases; bases with no gene match: 11.

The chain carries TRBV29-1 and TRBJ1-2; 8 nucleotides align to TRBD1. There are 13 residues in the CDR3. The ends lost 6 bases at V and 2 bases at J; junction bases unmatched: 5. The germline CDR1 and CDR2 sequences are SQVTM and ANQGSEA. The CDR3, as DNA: TGCAGCGTGCAGGGGGCGCGGAACTATGGCTACACCTTC. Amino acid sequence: CSVQGARNYGYTF.

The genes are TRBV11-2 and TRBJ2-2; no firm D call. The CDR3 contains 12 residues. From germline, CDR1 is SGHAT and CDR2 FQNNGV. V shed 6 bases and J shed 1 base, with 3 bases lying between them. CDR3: CASRQNTGELFF. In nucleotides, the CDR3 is TGTGCCAGCAGACAGAACACCGGGGAGCTGTTTTTT.

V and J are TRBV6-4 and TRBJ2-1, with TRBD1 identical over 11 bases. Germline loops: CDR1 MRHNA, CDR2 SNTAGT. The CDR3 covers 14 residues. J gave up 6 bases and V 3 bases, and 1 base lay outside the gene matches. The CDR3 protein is CASSEGTGGNEQFF. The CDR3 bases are TGTGCCAGCAGTGAGGGGACAGGGGGCAATGAGCAGTTCTTC.

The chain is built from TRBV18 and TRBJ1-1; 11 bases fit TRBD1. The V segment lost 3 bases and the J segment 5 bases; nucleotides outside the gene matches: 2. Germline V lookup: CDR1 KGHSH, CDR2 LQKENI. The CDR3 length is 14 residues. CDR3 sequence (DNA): TGTGCCAGCTCACCGGGGACAGGGGGGACTGAAGCTTTCTTT. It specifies CASSPGTGGTEAFF.

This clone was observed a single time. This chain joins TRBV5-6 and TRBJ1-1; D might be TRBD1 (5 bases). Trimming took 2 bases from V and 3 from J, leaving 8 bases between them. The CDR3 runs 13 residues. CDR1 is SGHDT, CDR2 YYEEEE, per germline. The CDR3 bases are TGTGCCAGCAGCTTTAAAGGGGACACTGAAGCTTTCTTT. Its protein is CASSFKGDTEAFF.

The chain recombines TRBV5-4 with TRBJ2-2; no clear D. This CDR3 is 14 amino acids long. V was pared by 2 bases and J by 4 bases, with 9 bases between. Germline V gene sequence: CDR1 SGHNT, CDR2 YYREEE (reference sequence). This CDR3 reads CASSFAYGTGELFF. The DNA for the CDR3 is TGTGCCAGCAGCTTCGCCTACGGCACCGGGGAGCTGTTTTTT. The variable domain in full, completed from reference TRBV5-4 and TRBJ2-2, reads ETGVTQSPTHLIKTRGQQVTLRCSSQSGHNTVSWYQQALGQGPQFIFQYYREEENGRGNFPPRFSGLQFPNYSSELNVNALELDDSALYLCASSFAYGTGELFFGEGSRLTVL.

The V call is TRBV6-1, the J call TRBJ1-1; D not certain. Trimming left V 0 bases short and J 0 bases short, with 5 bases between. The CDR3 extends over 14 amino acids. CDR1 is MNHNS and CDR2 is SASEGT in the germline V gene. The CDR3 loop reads CASSEASVNTEAFF. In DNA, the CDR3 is TGTGCCAGCAGTGAAGCGTCAGTGAACACTGAAGCTTTCTTT.

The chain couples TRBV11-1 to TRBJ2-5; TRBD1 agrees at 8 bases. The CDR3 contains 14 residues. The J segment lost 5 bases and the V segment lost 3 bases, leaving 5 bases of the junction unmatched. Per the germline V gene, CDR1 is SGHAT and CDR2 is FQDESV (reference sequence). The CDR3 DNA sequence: TGTGCCAGCAGCTTGCAGGGGGCAGGGGAGACCCAGTACTTC. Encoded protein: CASSLQGAGETQYF.

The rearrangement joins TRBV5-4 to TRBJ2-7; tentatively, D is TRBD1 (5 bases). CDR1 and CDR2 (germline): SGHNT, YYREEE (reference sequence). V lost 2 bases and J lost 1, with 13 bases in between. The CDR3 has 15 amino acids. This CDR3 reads CASSFRTRGSYEQYF. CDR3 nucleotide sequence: TGTGCCAGCAGCTTTAGGACAAGGGGATCCTACGAGCAGTACTTC.

CDR3 sequence (DNA): TGTGCCAGCTCAACTTACCAAGAGACCCAGTACTTC. This codes for CASSTYQETQYF. The chain is built from TRBV18 and TRBJ2-5; D call uncertain. V gave up 5 bases and J gave up 0 bases, with 4 bases separating them. The CDR3 covers 12 residues. Germline values: CDR1 KGHSH, CDR2 LQKENI.

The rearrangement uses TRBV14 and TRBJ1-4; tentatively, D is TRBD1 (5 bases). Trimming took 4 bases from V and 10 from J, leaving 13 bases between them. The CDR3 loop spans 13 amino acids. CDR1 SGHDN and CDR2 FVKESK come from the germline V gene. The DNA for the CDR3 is TGTGCCAGCAGCCTACTGGCGGGGGGAAAACTGTTTTTT. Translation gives CASSLLAGGKLFF.

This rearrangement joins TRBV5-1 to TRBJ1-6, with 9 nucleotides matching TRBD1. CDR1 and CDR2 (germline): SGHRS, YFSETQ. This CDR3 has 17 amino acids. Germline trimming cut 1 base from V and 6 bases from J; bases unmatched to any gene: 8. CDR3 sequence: CASSLSGPGQGNSPLHF. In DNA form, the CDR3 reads TGCGCCAGCAGCTTGTCCGGGCCGGGACAGGGTAATTCACCCCTCCACTTT. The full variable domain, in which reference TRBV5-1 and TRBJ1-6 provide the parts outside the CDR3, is KAGVTQTPRYLIKTRGQQVTLSCSPISGHRSVSWYQQTPGQGLQFLFEYFSETQRNKGNFPGRFSGRQFSNSRSEMNVSTLELGDSALYLCASSLSGPGQGNSPLHFGNGTRLTVT.

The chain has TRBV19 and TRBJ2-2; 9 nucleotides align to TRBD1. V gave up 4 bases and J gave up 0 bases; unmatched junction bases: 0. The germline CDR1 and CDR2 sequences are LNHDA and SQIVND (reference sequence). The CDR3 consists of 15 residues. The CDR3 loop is CASSRQGANTGELFF. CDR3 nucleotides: TGTGCCAGTAGTAGACAGGGGGCGAACACCGGGGAGCTGTTTTTT.

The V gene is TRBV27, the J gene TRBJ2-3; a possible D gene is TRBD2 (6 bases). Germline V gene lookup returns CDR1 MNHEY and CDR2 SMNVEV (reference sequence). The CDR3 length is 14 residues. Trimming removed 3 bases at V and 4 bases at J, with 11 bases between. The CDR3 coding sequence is TGTGCCAGCAGTTTGTTACCTAGCGCAGATACGCAGTATTTT. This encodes CASSLLPSADTQYF.